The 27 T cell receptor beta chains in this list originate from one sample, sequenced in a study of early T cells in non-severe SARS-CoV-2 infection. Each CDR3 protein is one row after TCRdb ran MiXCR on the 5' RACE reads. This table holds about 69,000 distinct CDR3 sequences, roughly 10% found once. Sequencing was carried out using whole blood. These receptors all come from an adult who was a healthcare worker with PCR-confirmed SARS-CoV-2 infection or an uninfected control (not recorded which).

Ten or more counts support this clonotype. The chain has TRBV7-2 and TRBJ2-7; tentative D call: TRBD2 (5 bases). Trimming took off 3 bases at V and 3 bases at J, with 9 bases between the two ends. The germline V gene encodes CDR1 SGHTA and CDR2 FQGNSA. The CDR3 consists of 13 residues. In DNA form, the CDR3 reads TGTGCCAGCAGCTTTGACTACCTCTACGAGCAGTACTTC. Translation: CASSFDYLYEQYF.

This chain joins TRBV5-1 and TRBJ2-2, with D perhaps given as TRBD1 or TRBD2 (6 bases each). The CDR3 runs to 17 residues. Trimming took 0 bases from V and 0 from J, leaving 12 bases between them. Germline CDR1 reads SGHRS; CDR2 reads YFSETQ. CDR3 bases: TGCGCCAGCAGCTTGGCTCGGGGGCCCACGAACACCGGGGAGCTGTTTTTT. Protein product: CASSLARGPTNTGELFF.

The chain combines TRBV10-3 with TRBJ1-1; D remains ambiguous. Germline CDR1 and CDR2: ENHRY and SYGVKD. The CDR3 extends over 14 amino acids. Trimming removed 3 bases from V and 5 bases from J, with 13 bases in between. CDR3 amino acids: CAISDRSTKTEAFF. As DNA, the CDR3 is TGTGCCATCAGTGACAGGAGTACTAAGACTGAAGCTTTCTTT.

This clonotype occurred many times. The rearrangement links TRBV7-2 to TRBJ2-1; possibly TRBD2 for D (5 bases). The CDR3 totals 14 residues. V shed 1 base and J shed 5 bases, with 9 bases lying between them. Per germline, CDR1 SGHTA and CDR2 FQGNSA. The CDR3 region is CASSLGRTHNEQFF. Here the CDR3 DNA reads TGTGCCAGCAGCTTAGGTAGGACTCACAATGAGCAGTTCTTC.

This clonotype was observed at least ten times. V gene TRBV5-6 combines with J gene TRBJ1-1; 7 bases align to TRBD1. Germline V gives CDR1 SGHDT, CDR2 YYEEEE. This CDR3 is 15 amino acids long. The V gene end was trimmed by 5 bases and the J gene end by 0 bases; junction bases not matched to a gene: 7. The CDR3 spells CASSHSTGMNTEAFF. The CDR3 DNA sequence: TGTGCCAGCAGTCACTCGACAGGGATGAACACTGAAGCTTTCTTT.

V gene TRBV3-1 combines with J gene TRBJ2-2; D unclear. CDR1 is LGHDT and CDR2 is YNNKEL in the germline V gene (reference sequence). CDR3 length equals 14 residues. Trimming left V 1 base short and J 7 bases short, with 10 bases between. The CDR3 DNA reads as TGTGCCAGCAGCCAAGGAAGGGCTGGCGGGGAGCTGTTTTTT. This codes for CASSQGRAGGELFF.

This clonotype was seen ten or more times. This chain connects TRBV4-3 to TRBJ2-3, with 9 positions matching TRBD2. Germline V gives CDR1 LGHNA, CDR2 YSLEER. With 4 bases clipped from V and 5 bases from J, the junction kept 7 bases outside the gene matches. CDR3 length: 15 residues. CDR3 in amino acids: CASSPVAGERDTQYF. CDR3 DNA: TGCGCCAGCAGCCCCGTAGCGGGAGAGAGAGATACGCAGTATTTT.

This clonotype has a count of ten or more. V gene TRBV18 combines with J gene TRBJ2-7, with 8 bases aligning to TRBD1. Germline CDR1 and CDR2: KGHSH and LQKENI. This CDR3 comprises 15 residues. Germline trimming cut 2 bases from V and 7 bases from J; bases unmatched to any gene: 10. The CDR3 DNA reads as TGTGCCAGCTCACCAGGGACAGGAGCTACTGGGGAGCAGTACTTC. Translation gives CASSPGTGATGEQYF.

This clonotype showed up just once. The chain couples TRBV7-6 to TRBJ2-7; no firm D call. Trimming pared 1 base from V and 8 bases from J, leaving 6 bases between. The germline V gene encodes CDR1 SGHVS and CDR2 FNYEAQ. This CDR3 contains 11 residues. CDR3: CASSLGPQQYF. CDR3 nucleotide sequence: TGTGCCAGCAGCTTAGGGCCACAGCAGTACTTC.

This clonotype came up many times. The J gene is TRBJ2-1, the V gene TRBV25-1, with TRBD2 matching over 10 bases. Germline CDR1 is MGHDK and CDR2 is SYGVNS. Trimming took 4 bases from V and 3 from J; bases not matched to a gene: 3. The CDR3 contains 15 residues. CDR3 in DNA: TGTGCCAGCAGTGCTAGCGGGAGCCTCTACAATGAGCAGTTCTTC. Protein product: CASSASGSLYNEQFF.

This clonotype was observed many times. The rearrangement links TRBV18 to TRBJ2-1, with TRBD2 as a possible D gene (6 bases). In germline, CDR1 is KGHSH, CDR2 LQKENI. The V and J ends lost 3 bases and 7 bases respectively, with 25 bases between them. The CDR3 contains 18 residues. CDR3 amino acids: CASSPGPLGTADLNEQFF. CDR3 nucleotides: TGTGCCAGCTCACCGGGCCCCTTAGGGACTGCAGACCTAAATGAGCAGTTCTTC.

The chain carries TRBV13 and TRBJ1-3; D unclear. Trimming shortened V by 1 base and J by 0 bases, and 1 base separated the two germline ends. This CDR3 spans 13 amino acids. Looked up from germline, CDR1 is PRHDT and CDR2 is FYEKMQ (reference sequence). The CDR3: CASSLVSGNTIYF. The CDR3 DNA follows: TGTGCCAGCAGCTTAGTCTCTGGAAACACCATATATTTT.

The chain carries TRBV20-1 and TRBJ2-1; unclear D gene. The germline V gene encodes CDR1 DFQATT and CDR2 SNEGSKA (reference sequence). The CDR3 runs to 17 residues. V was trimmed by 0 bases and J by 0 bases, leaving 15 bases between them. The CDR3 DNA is TGCAGTGCTAGAGATTTTAACGGGCGCCCCTCCTACAATGAGCAGTTCTTC. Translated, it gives CSARDFNGRPSYNEQFF.

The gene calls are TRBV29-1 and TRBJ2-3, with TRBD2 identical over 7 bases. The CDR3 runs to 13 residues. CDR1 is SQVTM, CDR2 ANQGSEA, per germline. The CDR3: CPPGASGPDTQYF. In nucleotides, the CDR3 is TGCCCCCCCGGGGCTAGCGGCCCAGATACGCAGTATTTT.

In DNA, the CDR3 is TGTGCCAGCAGTGACATACAGGGTTTTGTTTCCAATTCACCCCTCCACTTT. The encoded protein is CASSDIQGFVSNSPLHF. The chain links TRBV2 to TRBJ1-6; TRBD1 might be the D (6 bases). The CDR3 contains 17 residues. Germline loops: CDR1 SNHLY, CDR2 FYNNEI. The ends were cut back, 3 bases at V and 7 bases at J, with 19 bases in the middle.

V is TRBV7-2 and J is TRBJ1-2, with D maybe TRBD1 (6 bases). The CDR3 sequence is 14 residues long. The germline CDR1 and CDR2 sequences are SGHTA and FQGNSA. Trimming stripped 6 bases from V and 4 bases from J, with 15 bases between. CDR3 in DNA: TGTGCCAGCAGTCCCATGGGACATTCCTATGGCTACACCTTC. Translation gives CASSPMGHSYGYTF.

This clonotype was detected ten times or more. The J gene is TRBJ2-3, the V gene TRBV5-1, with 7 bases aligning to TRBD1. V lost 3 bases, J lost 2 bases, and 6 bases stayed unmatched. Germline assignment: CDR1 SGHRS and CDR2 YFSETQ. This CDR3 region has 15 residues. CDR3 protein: CASSSAGTATDTQYF. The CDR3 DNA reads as TGCGCCAGCAGCTCGGCCGGGACAGCCACAGATACGCAGTATTTT. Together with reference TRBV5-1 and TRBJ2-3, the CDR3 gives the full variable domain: KAGVTQTPRYLIKTRGQQVTLSCSPISGHRSVSWYQQTPGQGLQFLFEYFSETQRNKGNFPGRFSGRQFSNSRSEMNVSTLELGDSALYLCASSSAGTATDTQYFGPGTRLTVL.

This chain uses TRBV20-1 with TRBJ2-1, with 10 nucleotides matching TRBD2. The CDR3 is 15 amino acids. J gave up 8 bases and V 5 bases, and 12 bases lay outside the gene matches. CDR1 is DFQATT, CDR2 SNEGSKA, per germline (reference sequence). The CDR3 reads CSAFTGTSALDEQFF. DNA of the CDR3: TGCAGTGCTTTTACCGGGACTAGCGCCTTGGATGAGCAGTTCTTC.

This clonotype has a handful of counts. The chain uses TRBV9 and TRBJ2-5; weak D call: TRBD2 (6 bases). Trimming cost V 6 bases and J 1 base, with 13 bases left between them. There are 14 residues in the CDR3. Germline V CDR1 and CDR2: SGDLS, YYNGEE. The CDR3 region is CASNRGGTQETQYF. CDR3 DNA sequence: TGTGCCAGCAACAGAGGCGGGACCCAAGAGACCCAGTACTTC.

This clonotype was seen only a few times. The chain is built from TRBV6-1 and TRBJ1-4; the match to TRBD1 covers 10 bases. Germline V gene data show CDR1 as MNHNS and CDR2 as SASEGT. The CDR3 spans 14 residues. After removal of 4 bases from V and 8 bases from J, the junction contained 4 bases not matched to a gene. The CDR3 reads CASSADRGLEKLFF. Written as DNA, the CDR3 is TGTGCCAGCAGTGCCGACAGGGGGCTGGAAAAACTGTTTTTT.

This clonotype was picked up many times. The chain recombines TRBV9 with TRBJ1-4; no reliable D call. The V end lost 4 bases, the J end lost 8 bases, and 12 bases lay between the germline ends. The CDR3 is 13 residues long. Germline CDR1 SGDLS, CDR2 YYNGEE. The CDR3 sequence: CASSFRAGEKLFF. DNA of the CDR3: TGTGCCAGCAGCTTCCGGGCCGGAGAAAAACTGTTTTTT.

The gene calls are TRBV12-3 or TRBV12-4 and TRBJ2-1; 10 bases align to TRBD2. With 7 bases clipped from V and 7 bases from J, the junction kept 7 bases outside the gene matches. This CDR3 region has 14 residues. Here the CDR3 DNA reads TGTGCCAGCAACCTAGCGGGAGTTTTGAATGAGCAGTTCTTC. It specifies CASNLAGVLNEQFF.

CDR3 in DNA: TGTGCCAGCAGTTCCACCACGGTGTCCTACGAGCAGTACTTC. Translated: CASSSTTVSYEQYF. The V and J genes are TRBV12-3 or TRBV12-4 and TRBJ2-7; D unclear. With 4 bases removed from V and 1 base from J, the gap between germline ends came to 11 bases. The CDR3 sequence is 14 residues long.

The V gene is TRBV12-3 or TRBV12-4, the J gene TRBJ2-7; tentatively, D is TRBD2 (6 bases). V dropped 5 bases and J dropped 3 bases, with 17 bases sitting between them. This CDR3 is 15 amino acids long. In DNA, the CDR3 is TGTGCCAGCAGTCCGGGGGTAGCGGCAAACTACGAGCAGTACTTC. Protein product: CASSPGVAANYEQYF.

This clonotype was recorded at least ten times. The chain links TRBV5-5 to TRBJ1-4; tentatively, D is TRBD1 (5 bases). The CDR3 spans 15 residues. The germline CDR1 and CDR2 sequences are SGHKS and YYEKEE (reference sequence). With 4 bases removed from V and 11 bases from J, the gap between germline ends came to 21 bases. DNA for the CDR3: TGTGCCAGCAGCCCCGCCCGAGACATAGGGGACAAACTGTTTTTT. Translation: CASSPARDIGDKLFF.

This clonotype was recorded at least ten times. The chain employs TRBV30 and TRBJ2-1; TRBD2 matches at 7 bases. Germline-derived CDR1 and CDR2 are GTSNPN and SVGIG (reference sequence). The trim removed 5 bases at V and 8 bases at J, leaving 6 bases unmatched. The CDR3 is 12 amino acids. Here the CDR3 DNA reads TGTGCCTGGGGGGGGAGGGCGGATGAGCAGTTCTTC. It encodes CAWGGRADEQFF.

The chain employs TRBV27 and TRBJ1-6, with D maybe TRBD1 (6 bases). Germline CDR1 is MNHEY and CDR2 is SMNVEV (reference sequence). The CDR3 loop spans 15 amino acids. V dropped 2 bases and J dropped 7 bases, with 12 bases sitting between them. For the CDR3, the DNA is TGTGCCAGCAGTTTAGGGGGGCCAGCAAATTCACCCCTCCACTTT. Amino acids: CASSLGGPANSPLHF.